The 23 T cell receptor beta chains reported below all come from one sample, sequenced in a study of lymphopenia after photon versus proton radiotherapy. Sequencing used immunoSEQ multiplex PCR; TCRdb keeps in-frame clones, though not all of them. This table has some 30,000 clones, approximately 80% appearing once. The sample here was peripheral blood, taken from a patient treated with proton-based radiotherapy. These receptors were obtained from a woman aged 70-85 years with pancreatic cancer.

V gene TRBV6-1 combines with J gene TRBJ1-2; TRBD1 aligns across 8 bases. The CDR3 runs 13 residues. V lost 6 bases and J lost 8; bases outside the gene matches: 8. Germline assignment: CDR1 MNHNS and CDR2 SASEGT. This CDR3 reads CASSATGERGYTF. CDR3 sequence (DNA): TGTGCCAGCAGCGCGACAGGGGAGCGAGGCTACACCTTC.

This clone was seen a handful of times. The chain links TRBV6-5 to TRBJ2-2, with TRBD1 as a possible D gene (6 bases). This CDR3 has 15 residues. The V gene lost 6 bases and the J gene lost 1 base, with 12 bases spanning the gap. In germline, CDR1 is MNHEY, CDR2 SVGAGI. CDR3 coding DNA: TGTGCCAGCAGAACAGGGCGTTTGAACACCGGGGAGCTGTTTTTT. Its protein is CASRTGRLNTGELFF.

J is TRBJ2-7 and V is TRBV7-2; D is perhaps TRBD2 (6 bases). The CDR3 loop spans 12 amino acids. Trimming removed 5 bases at V and 5 bases at J, with 10 bases between. The germline V gene has CDR1 SGHTA and CDR2 FQGNSA. DNA of the CDR3: TGTGCCAGCAGCCCAGCGGGCAACGAGCAGTACTTC. It translates to CASSPAGNEQYF.

The V gene is TRBV7-3, the J gene TRBJ2-5; 10 nucleotides align to TRBD2. The V gene's germline CDR1 is SGHTA and CDR2 FQGTGA. With V trimmed by 2 bases and J by 2 bases, 2 bases remained unmatched. There are 15 residues in the CDR3. This chain's CDR3 is CASSLLAGVQETQYF. DNA for the CDR3: TGTGCCAGCAGCTTACTAGCGGGAGTACAAGAGACCCAGTACTTC.

This sequence joins TRBV7-6 and TRBJ1-1; 7 bases are shared with TRBD1. After removal of 2 bases from V and 4 bases from J, the junction contained 4 bases not matched to a gene. This CDR3 is 14 amino acids long. The V gene's germline CDR1 is SGHVS and CDR2 FNYEAQ. CDR3 nucleotides: TGTGCCAGCAGCTTAAGACAGGGAGGCACTGAAGCTTTCTTT. It translates to CASSLRQGGTEAFF.

This clone is termed medium-sized. This sequence joins TRBV27 and TRBJ2-2; possibly TRBD1 for D (5 bases). Trimming shortened V by 7 bases and J by 6 bases, and 9 bases separated the two germline ends. Germline lookup yields CDR1 MNHEY and CDR2 SMNVEV (reference sequence). The CDR3 spans 12 residues. Here the CDR3 reads CASTGLAGELFF. The CDR3 coding sequence is TGTGCCAGCACAGGGCTGGCCGGGGAGCTGTTTTTT.

This chain connects TRBV14 to TRBJ2-1; 7 bases match TRBD1. Looked up from germline, CDR1 is SGHDN and CDR2 is FVKESK. The CDR3 runs to 14 residues. After removal of 8 bases from V and 4 bases from J, the junction contained 8 bases not matched to a gene. The CDR3 loop reads CASSPTGVYNEQFF. The CDR3, as DNA: TGTGCCAGCTCTCCTACAGGGGTTTACAATGAGCAGTTCTTC.

J is TRBJ1-1 and V is TRBV7-9; perhaps TRBD1 as D (5 bases). The CDR3 spans 12 residues. Germline CDR1 SEHNR, CDR2 FQNEAQ (reference sequence). Trimming removed 4 bases at V and 14 bases at J, with 17 bases between. The CDR3 coding sequence is TGTGCCAGCAGCTCCGCGGCAGGGTCTCAATTCTTT. It yields the protein CASSSAAGSQFF. Full variable domain (remainder filled in from reference TRBV7-9 and TRBJ1-1): DTGVSQNPRHKITKRGQNVTFRCDPISEHNRLYWYRQTLGQGPEFLTYFQNEAQLEKSRLLSDRFSAERPKGSFSTLEIQRTEQGDSAMYLCASSSAAGSQFFGQGTRLTVV.

In this sample, this clone turned up once. The chain links TRBV4-1 to TRBJ2-7; D remains unclear. V gave up 2 bases and J gave up 3 bases, with 11 bases separating them. CDR1 and CDR2 from the germline V gene are MGHRA and YSYEKL. The CDR3 has 14 amino acids. The CDR3: CASSQPDTRYEQYF. CDR3 DNA sequence: TGCGCCAGCAGCCAACCCGACACCCGCTACGAGCAGTACTTC.

CDR3 in amino acids: CASSPRGGRNSGANVLTF. In DNA form, the CDR3 reads TGTGCCAGTAGTCCGAGGGGGGGAAGGAACTCTGGGGCCAACGTCCTGACTTTC. The gene calls are TRBV19 and TRBJ2-6; D might be TRBD2 (7 bases). Germline assignment: CDR1 LNHDA and CDR2 SQIVND (reference sequence). V lost 5 bases and J 0 bases, leaving 17 bases between the germline ends. The CDR3 covers 18 residues. The full variable domain, with the rest looked up from reference TRBV19 and TRBJ2-6, is DGGITQSPKYLFRKEGQNVTLSCEQNLNHDAMYWYRQDPGQGLRLIYYSQIVNDFQKGDIAEGYSVSREKKESFPLTVTSAQKNPTAFYLCASSPRGGRNSGANVLTFGAGSRLTVL.

V is TRBV19 and J is TRBJ2-5, with 9 bases matching TRBD1. CDR1 is LNHDA and CDR2 is SQIVND in the germline V gene (reference sequence). The CDR3 totals 16 residues. With V trimmed by 3 bases and J by 3 bases, 8 bases remained unmatched. The CDR3: CASSIGGQGAKETQYF. The CDR3 DNA is TGTGCCAGTAGTATCGGGGGACAGGGCGCCAAAGAGACCCAGTACTTC.

V usage is TRBV28 and J usage is TRBJ2-4; D remains unclear. V lost 4 bases to trimming and J lost 7 bases, with 11 bases between them. The germline V gene encodes CDR1 MDHEN and CDR2 SYDVKM. The CDR3 extends over 13 amino acids. The CDR3 reads CASSSPGTNIQYF. The CDR3 DNA reads TGTGCCAGCAGTTCTCCCGGAACGAACATTCAGTACTTC.

With regard to this clone: The junction departs from the called germline gene at one end, perhaps through a read error. The rearrangement joins TRBV7-7 to TRBJ1-1; 7 bases agree with TRBD1. From germline, CDR1 is SSHAT and CDR2 FNYEAQ (reference sequence). The CDR3 spans 13 residues. The CDR3 bases are TGTGCTAGCAGCTTAGCCCAGGGGGCTGAAGCTTTCTTT. Protein: CASSLAQGAEAFF.

The chain links TRBV28 to TRBJ1-5; 9 nucleotides agree with TRBD1. Losses at the gene ends were 6 bases for V and 7 bases for J; bases not matched to a gene: 7. CDR3 length: 14 residues. Per germline, CDR1 MDHEN and CDR2 SYDVKM. DNA for the CDR3: TGTGCCAGCAGCCCGGGACAGGGTGTACAGCCCCAGCATTTT. Amino acid sequence: CASSPGQGVQPQHF.

The chain links TRBV28 to TRBJ2-5, with D perhaps given as TRBD1 or TRBD2 (5 bases each). The germline CDR1 and CDR2 sequences are MDHEN and SYDVKM. CDR3 length: 15 residues. The germline V and J ends were trimmed by 6 bases and 5 bases, with 19 bases remaining between them. The chain's CDR3 is CASSLGTHRGETQYF. The CDR3 DNA sequence: TGTGCCAGCAGCCTCGGGACCCACAGAGGGGAGACCCAGTACTTC.

V is TRBV5-8 and J is TRBJ2-1, with D possibly being TRBD2 (6 bases). CDR3 length: 11 amino acids. V shed 4 bases and J shed 11 bases, with 10 bases lying between them. Germline V gene sequence: CDR1 SGHTS, CDR2 YDEGEE. DNA for the CDR3: TGTGCCAGCAGCCTCGGGAGCCAGCAGTTCTTC. As protein: CASSLGSQQFF. Variable domain in full (rest from reference TRBV5-8 and TRBJ2-1): EAGVTQSPTHLIKTRGQQATLRCSPISGHTSVYWYQQALGLGLQFLLWYDEGEERNRGNFPPRFSGRQFPNYSSELNVNALELEDSALYLCASSLGSQQFFGPGTRLTVL.

This clone was counted a single time. The chain is built from TRBV7-6 and TRBJ2-7, with a tentative D call TRBD2 (7 bases). The V end was cut by 1 base, the J end by 6 bases, with 13 bases between. This CDR3 is 14 amino acids long. Germline CDR1 SGHVS, CDR2 FNYEAQ. The CDR3 region has the DNA TGTGCCAGCAGCTTAGAAGTGGGAGGGGGCGAGCAGTACTTC. Amino acids: CASSLEVGGGEQYF.

The rearrangement uses TRBV27 and TRBJ1-1, with 9 bases matching TRBD1. V dropped 2 bases and J dropped 0; count of bases not matched to a gene: 7. CDR1 is MNHEY, CDR2 SMNVEV, per germline (reference sequence). This CDR3 has 17 residues. CDR3 residues: CASSLKGQGWMNTEAFF. The CDR3 nucleotides are TGTGCCAGCAGTTTAAAAGGACAGGGGTGGATGAACACTGAAGCTTTCTTT.

This chain uses TRBV4-1 with TRBJ2-7, with 9 bases lining up with TRBD2. This CDR3 contains 18 residues. Germline trimming cut 0 bases from V and 0 bases from J; bases unmatched to any gene: 9. Germline-derived CDR1 and CDR2 are MGHRA and YSYEKL. The CDR3: CASSQEGLAGLLSYEQYF. The CDR3 DNA follows: TGCGCCAGCAGCCAAGAAGGGCTAGCGGGACTCCTCTCCTACGAGCAGTACTTC.

The gene calls are TRBV6-1 and TRBJ1-5; tentative D call: TRBD1 (5 bases). Per the germline V gene, CDR1 is MNHNS and CDR2 is SASEGT. The CDR3 is made up of 15 amino acids. V was pared by 6 bases and J by 4 bases, with 16 bases between. The CDR3 nucleotides are TGTGCCAGCAGGGGGCTAGGAGGGAGGAATCAGCCCCAGCATTTT. This encodes CASRGLGGRNQPQHF.

This chain uses TRBV5-4 with TRBJ1-6; 12 positions agree with TRBD1. This CDR3 region has 17 residues. Looked up from germline, CDR1 is SGHNT and CDR2 is YYREEE (reference sequence). J lost 6 bases, V lost 4 bases, and 8 bases had no gene match. CDR3 sequence (DNA): TGTGCCAGCAGCCTGGGGACAGGGGGCAATCTTAATTCACCCCTCCACTTT. Residues: CASSLGTGGNLNSPLHF. Together with reference TRBV5-4 and TRBJ1-6, the CDR3 gives the full variable domain: ETGVTQSPTHLIKTRGQQVTLRCSSQSGHNTVSWYQQALGQGPQFIFQYYREEENGRGNFPPRFSGLQFPNYSSELNVNALELDDSALYLCASSLGTGGNLNSPLHFGNGTRLTVT.

The chain links TRBV19 to TRBJ2-5, with TRBD2 matching 9 bases. The tail of the sequence fits TRBJ2-7 better, so the J call may be wrong. Germline CDR1 and CDR2: LNHDA and SQIVND (reference sequence). This CDR3 spans 16 amino acids. The CDR3 bases are TGTGCCAGTAGCACACCACTAGCGGGTTGGACCTACGAGCAGTACTTC. Protein sequence: CASSTPLAGWTYEQYF.

The genes are TRBV7-2 and TRBJ2-1, with 9 positions matching TRBD2. Germline loops: CDR1 SGHTA, CDR2 FQGNSA. CDR3 length equals 17 residues. With V trimmed by 2 bases and J by 5 bases, 10 bases remained unmatched. DNA for the CDR3: TGTGCCAGCAGCTTACGAGCGGGAGGTTCCCCTAACAATGAGCAGTTCTTC. Residues: CASSLRAGGSPNNEQFF.